This record concerns one T cell receptor (beta chain) sequence. CDR1 is MDHEN, CDR2 SYDVKM, per germline. V lost 2 bases to trimming and J lost 5 bases; unmatched junction nucleotides: 9. This CDR3 has 15 residues. These data belong to a study of shared T cell receptors in the human thymus. TCRdb's copy holds only in-frame clones and misses some; the assay was immunoSEQ multiplex PCR. The sample consists of about 710,000 clones, approximately 89% of them appearing once. These sequences were also reported in another study, on human thymus T cells. As that study records: Corrective surgery for congenital heart defects was being performed on the healthy Finnish infants who served as donors. Thymus pieces cut out during corrective heart surgery were the tissue that was used. Thymic repertoires of unrelated individuals were reported in related research to overlap highly.

This chain joins TRBV28 and TRBJ2-7; 7 bases agree with TRBD2. Sequenced sample: thymocytes. The clonotype comes from a boy younger than two with a congenital heart defect. The CDR3 bases are TGTGCCAGCAGTTTAGCAGCGGGGAACGGAAACGAGCAGTACTTC. This codes for CASSLAAGNGNEQYF.